This T cell receptor (beta chain) was sequenced for a study of tumor-infiltrating lymphocytes in primary liver carcinoma. Study-level background: The cohort included men and women aged 30 to 69 years.

Synthesis of TCR beta cDNA was carried out from 500 ng total RNA with a constant-region primer. Construction of TCR beta libraries relied on three successive nested multiplex PCR rounds employing slightly modified ARM-PCR. Investigators reported that the first two PCR rounds, at 9 to 11 cycles each, used TRBV1-TRBV30 forward primers with a C-beta reverse primer. Each CDR3 protein gets one entry after TCRdb re-called the multiplex PCR reads with MiXCR. The data show some 190,000 distinct CDR3 sequences, approximately 60% seen once. With regard to this clonotype: The missing conserved phenylalanine or tryptophan at the end of this CDR3 makes a read error likely.

Germline DNA was also extracted, with blood RNA taken from unsorted whole blood. CDR1 and CDR2 from the germline V gene are LGHNA and YNFKEQ. The CDR3 spans 17 residues. V was pared by 4 bases and J by 2 bases, with 11 bases of the junction left unmatched. The chain has TRBV4-2 and TRBJ2-3; TRBD2 matches at 8 bases. The sequence was collected from a man aged 40-49 years with primary liver carcinoma and hepatitis B virus infection. What was sequenced was peripheral blood. CDR3 amino acids: CASSPQMGLEITDTQYL. CDR3 DNA: TGTGCCAGCAGCCCTCAGATGGGACTAGAAATCACAGATACGCAGTATTTG.